These T cell receptor beta chains were read from a single sample in a study of OX40 agonist ivuxolimab in advanced cancers. Some clones are missing from TCRdb's copy, which holds only in-frame ones; the method was immunoSEQ multiplex PCR. Here the sample spans about 76,000 clones, approximately 85% being singletons. Sequenced here: CD4+ or CD8+ T cells sorted from blood, sampled in a trial of the OX40 agonist ivuxolimab. All receptors derive from an adult with an advanced solid tumor such as melanoma, head and neck, liver or kidney cancer. Both conserved end residues are part of each CDR3. Fields, in order: J gene, V gene, D gene, clone size, CDR3 DNA, CDR3 protein. The D gene is left open where the match is weak. The size field is filled for only some rows; it gives once, few, many or a size class.

J gene: TRBJ2-5; V gene: TRBV7-2; D gene: TRBD2; clone size: .; CDR3 DNA: TGTGCCAGCAGCTTAGAGGCGGGGGGCGCGCAGACCCAGTACTTC; CDR3 protein: CASSLEAGGAQTQYF
J gene: TRBJ1-6; V gene: TRBV10-2; D gene: .; clone size: .; CDR3 DNA: TGCGCCAGCAGTGAGGGTTATAATTCACCCCTCCACTTT; CDR3 protein: CASSEGYNSPLHF
J gene: TRBJ2-3; V gene: TRBV5-3; D gene: TRBD2; clone size: .; CDR3 DNA: TGTGCCAGAAGCTTCTATCTAGCGGGGGAAAACACAGATACGCAGTATTTT; CDR3 protein: CARSFYLAGENTDTQYF
J gene: TRBJ2-5; V gene: TRBV2; D gene: TRBD2; clone size: .; CDR3 DNA: TGTGCCAGCAGTGGATCAGCGGGGGGAGCCCAAGAGACCCAGTACTTC; CDR3 protein: CASSGSAGGAQETQYF
J gene: TRBJ1-5; V gene: TRBV5-1; D gene: TRBD1; clone size: .; CDR3 DNA: TGCGCCAGCCGACCGACAGGGGCCAGCAATCAGCCCCAGCATTTT; CDR3 protein: CASRPTGASNQPQHF
J gene: TRBJ2-1; V gene: TRBV9; D gene: TRBD2; clone size: .; CDR3 DNA: TGTGCCAGCAGCGTAGAGGGGGGACTAGCCATATACAATGAGCAGTTCTTC; CDR3 protein: CASSVEGGLAIYNEQFF
J gene: TRBJ1-2; V gene: TRBV6-6; D gene: .; clone size: .; CDR3 DNA: TGTGCCAGCAGTTCCATAGGGAACTATGGCTACACCTTC; CDR3 protein: CASSSIGNYGYTF
J gene: TRBJ1-4; V gene: TRBV27; D gene: .; clone size: .; CDR3 DNA: TGTGCCAGCAGGGACGGGGGTGCAACTAATGAAAAACTGTTTTTT; CDR3 protein: CASRDGGATNEKLFF
J gene: TRBJ2-7; V gene: TRBV27; D gene: .; clone size: .; CDR3 DNA: TGTGCCAGCAGCCTTAAAACCCTGGGGGAGCAGTACTTC; CDR3 protein: CASSLKTLGEQYF
J gene: TRBJ2-4; V gene: TRBV11-1; D gene: TRBD2; clone size: .; CDR3 DNA: TGTGCCAGCAGCACCATAGCACGGGGAGGGAAAAACATTCAGTACTTC; CDR3 protein: CASSTIARGGKNIQYF
J gene: TRBJ1-4; V gene: TRBV5-1; D gene: .; clone size: .; CDR3 DNA: TGCGCCAGCAGCCTTGAGCAGGAGGAAAAACTGTTTTTT; CDR3 protein: CASSLEQEEKLFF
J gene: TRBJ2-1; V gene: TRBV7-8; D gene: TRBD2; clone size: once; CDR3 DNA: TGTGCCAGCAGCCCCCGGGGTAGCGGGGGGGCTTGGTACAATGAGCAGTTCTTC; CDR3 protein: CASSPRGSGGAWYNEQFF
J gene: TRBJ1-1; V gene: TRBV19; D gene: TRBD1; clone size: .; CDR3 DNA: TGTGCCAGTAGTATAGCGGGAGGGGGCGTCGCTTTCTTT; CDR3 protein: CASSIAGGGVAFF
J gene: TRBJ2-7; V gene: TRBV18; D gene: .; clone size: .; CDR3 DNA: TGTGCCAGCTCACCTAACAGGGATAACGAGCAGTACTTC; CDR3 protein: CASSPNRDNEQYF
J gene: TRBJ2-2; V gene: TRBV5-4; D gene: TRBD2; clone size: .; CDR3 DNA: TGTGCCAGCAGGTCGGGACTAGCGGGGGGAAACACCGGGGAGCTGTTTTTT; CDR3 protein: CASRSGLAGGNTGELFF
J gene: TRBJ2-5; V gene: TRBV5-1; D gene: TRBD2; clone size: .; CDR3 DNA: TGCGCCAGCAGCTTCCAGCGGGGGGGCTCCCCAGAGACCCAGTACTTC; CDR3 protein: CASSFQRGGSPETQYF
J gene: TRBJ2-7; V gene: TRBV12-5; D gene: .; clone size: .; CDR3 DNA: TGTGCTAGTGGTCTCCATCCCGAGCAGTACTTC; CDR3 protein: CASGLHPEQYF
J gene: TRBJ2-7; V gene: TRBV7-3; D gene: TRBD1; clone size: .; CDR3 DNA: TGTGCCAGCAGCCAGACAGGGCGAAGTAACGAGCAGTACTTC; CDR3 protein: CASSQTGRSNEQYF
J gene: TRBJ1-6; V gene: TRBV10-2; D gene: .; clone size: .; CDR3 DNA: TGCGCCAGCAGTGTTCCTAATTCACCCCTCCACTTT; CDR3 protein: CASSVPNSPLHF
J gene: TRBJ1-2; V gene: TRBV19; D gene: TRBD1; clone size: .; CDR3 DNA: TGTGCCAGTAGTACCGATCCACAGGGGGGATATTCTGGCTACACCTTC; CDR3 protein: CASSTDPQGGYSGYTF
J gene: TRBJ1-1; V gene: TRBV5-8; D gene: .; clone size: once; CDR3 DNA: TGTGCCAGCAGCCCGGTAGGGGTTGAAGCTTTCTTT; CDR3 protein: CASSPVGVEAFF
J gene: TRBJ1-1; V gene: TRBV7-2; D gene: TRBD1; clone size: .; CDR3 DNA: TGTGCCAGCAGCAGACAGGGGTACTTTGAAGCTTTCTTT; CDR3 protein: CASSRQGYFEAFF
J gene: TRBJ1-5; V gene: TRBV2; D gene: .; clone size: .; CDR3 DNA: TGTGCCAGCAGTCACCCGGGGGGCAATCAGCCCCAGCATTTT; CDR3 protein: CASSHPGGNQPQHF
J gene: TRBJ1-1; V gene: TRBV15; D gene: .; clone size: once; CDR3 DNA: TGTGCCACCAGCAGGGAAAGGCCGAGCAGGGGAAGAAGCATGAACACTGAAGCTTTCTTT; CDR3 protein: CATSRERPSRGRSMNTEAFF
J gene: TRBJ1-5; V gene: TRBV6-5; D gene: TRBD1; clone size: .; CDR3 DNA: TGTGCCAGCAGCTGGACAGGGGATCAGCCCCAGCATTTT; CDR3 protein: CASSWTGDQPQHF
J gene: TRBJ2-4; V gene: TRBV30; D gene: TRBD2; clone size: .; CDR3 DNA: TGTGCCTGGCGAGGCGGGGGATCCCTAGCCAAAAACATTCAGTACTTC; CDR3 protein: CAWRGGGSLAKNIQYF